This TCR beta chain was retrieved from a study of T cells in tumors after PD-1 blockade. As for the study in general: During anti-PD-1 treatment, some patients continued daily vismodegib 150 mg. Tumor samples yielded around 20-fold more depth than single-cell TCR sequencing.

V dropped 4 bases and J dropped 11 bases, with 9 bases sitting between them. Per the germline V gene, CDR1 is SGHVS and CDR2 is FQNEAQ. The CDR3 is 11 residues long. This clone was seen a few times. Time point specified: second of two post-therapy site-matched biopsies roughly two months apart. Only in-frame clones appear in the TCRdb table, and some are missing; sequencing was by immunoSEQ multiplex PCR. The table lists about 8,200 clones, 62% of them singletons. The receptor comes from a human donor with basal cell carcinoma. This chain links TRBV7-8 with TRBJ1-5; perhaps TRBD1 as D (5 bases). Sample: tumor tissue, taken after anti-PD-1 treatment. CDR3 residues: CASSSSGAQHF. The DNA of the CDR3 is TGTGCCAGCAGCTCCTCGGGGGCCCAGCATTTT.